This TCR beta chain was sequenced in a study of blood T cell repertoires in COVID-19. In the study overall: PBMCs, B-cell-depleted T cells, or T cells provided the cDNA or gDNA that made up the material.

Participants reported their clinical history, and cohort assignment relied on those reports. In the study's own analysis: Estimation of nucleated cell counts relied on the amplification of reference gene primers. Profiled with immunoSEQ multiplex PCR; TCRdb holds only in-frame clones, not every one. That table is the source of V, J and clone size, and D and trimming were worked out from the DNA. Among 350,000 to 550,000 clones listed, 70% to 90% were seen once. V lost 8 bases and J lost 4; bases outside the gene matches: 1. The CDR3 totals 12 residues. Per the germline V gene, CDR1 is SEHNR and CDR2 is FQNEAQ (reference sequence).

The chain employs TRBV7-9 and TRBJ1-5; 8 positions agree with TRBD1. The source of this sequence is a woman in her late teens or twenties with acute COVID-19. Sequenced: PBMCs or T cells enriched from blood (not recorded which). CDR3 loop: CASGQGNQPQHF. The CDR3 DNA reads as TGTGCCAGCGGACAGGGTAATCAGCCCCAGCATTTT.